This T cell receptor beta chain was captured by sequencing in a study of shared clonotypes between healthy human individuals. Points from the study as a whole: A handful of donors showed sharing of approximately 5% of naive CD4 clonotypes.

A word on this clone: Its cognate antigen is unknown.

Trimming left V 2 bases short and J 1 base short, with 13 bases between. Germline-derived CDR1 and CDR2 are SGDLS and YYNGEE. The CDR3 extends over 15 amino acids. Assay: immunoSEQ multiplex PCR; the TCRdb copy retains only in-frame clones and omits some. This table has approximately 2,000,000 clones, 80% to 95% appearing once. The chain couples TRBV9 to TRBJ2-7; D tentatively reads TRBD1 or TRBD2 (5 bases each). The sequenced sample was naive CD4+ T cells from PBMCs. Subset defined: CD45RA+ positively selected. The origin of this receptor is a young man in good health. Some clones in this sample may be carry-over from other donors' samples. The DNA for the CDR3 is TGTGCCAGCAGCGTGGGGACGGATCCTTCCTACGAGCAGTACTTC. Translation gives CASSVGTDPSYEQYF.